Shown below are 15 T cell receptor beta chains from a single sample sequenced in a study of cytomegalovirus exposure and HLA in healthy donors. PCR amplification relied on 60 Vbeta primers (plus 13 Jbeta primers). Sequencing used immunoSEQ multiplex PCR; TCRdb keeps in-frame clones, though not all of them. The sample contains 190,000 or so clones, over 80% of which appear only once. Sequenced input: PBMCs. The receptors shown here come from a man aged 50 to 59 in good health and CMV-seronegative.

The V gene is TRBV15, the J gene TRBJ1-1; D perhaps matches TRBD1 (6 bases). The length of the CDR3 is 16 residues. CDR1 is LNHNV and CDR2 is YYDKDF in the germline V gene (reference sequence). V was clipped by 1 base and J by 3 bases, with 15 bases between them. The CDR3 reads CATSRGIQGWDTEAFF. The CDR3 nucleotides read TGTGCCACCAGCAGAGGGATACAGGGCTGGGACACTGAAGCTTTCTTT.

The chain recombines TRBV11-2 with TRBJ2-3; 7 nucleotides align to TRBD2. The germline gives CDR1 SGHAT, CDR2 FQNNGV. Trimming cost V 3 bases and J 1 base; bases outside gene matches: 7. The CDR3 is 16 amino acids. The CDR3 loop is CASSFGRLHGTDTQYF. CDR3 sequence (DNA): TGTGCCAGCAGCTTCGGGAGGCTTCACGGCACAGATACGCAGTATTTT.

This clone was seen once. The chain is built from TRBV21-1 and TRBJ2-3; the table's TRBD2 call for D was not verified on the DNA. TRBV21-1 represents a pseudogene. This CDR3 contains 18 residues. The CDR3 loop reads CASSAQDGTSGYTDTQYF. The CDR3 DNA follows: TGTGCCAGCAGCGCCCAGGATGGGACTAGCGGATACACAGATACGCAGTATTTT.

The CDR3 coding sequence is TGCAGCGTTGTGTTAGTTCCCCTGAACACTGAAGCTTTCTTT. It encodes CSVVLVPLNTEAFF. The chain links TRBV29-1 to TRBJ1-1; D call uncertain. The CDR3 sequence is 14 residues long. Trimming took off 4 bases at V and 0 bases at J, with 12 bases between the two ends. The germline V gene encodes CDR1 SQVTM and CDR2 ANQGSEA.

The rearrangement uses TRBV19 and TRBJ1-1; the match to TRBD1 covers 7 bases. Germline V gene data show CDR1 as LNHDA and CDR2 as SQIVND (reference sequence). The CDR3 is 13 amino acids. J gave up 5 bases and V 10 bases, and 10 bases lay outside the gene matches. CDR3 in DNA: TGTGCCACCTCTGACAGGGTCGGTACTGAAGCTTTCTTT. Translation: CATSDRVGTEAFF.

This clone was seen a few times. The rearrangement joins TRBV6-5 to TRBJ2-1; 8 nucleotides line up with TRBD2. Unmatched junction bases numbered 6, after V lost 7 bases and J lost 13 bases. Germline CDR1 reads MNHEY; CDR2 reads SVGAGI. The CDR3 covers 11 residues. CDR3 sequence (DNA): TGTGCCAGCATCCTCGGGACTAGTCAGTTCTTC. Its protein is CASILGTSQFF.

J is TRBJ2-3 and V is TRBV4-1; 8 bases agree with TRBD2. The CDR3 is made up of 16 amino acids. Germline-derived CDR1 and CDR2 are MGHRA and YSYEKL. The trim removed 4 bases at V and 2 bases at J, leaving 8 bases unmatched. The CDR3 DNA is TGCGCCAGCAGCCCCCGGGGGGGCGGCGACACAGATACGCAGTATTTT. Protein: CASSPRGGGDTDTQYF.

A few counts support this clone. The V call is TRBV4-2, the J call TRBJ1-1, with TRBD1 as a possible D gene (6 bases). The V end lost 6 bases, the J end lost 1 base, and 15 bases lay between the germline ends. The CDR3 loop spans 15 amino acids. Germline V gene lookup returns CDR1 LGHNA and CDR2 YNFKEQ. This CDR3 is CASSLQGVQNTEAFF. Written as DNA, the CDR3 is TGTGCCAGCAGTCTACAGGGTGTTCAGAACACTGAAGCTTTCTTT.

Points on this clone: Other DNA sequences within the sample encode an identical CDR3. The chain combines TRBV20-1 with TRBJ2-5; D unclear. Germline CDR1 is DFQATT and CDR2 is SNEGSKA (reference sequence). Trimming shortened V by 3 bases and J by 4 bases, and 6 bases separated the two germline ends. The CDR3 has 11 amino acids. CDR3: CSASVRETQYF. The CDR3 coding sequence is TGCAGTGCTAGTGTGCGAGAGACCCAGTACTTC.

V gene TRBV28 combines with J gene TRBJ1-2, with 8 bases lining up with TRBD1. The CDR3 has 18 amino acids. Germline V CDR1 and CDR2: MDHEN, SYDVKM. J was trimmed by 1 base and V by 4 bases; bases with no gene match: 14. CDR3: CASSSVTETGAFNYGYTF. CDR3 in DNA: TGTGCCAGCAGTTCCGTAACCGAGACAGGGGCCTTTAACTATGGCTACACCTTC.

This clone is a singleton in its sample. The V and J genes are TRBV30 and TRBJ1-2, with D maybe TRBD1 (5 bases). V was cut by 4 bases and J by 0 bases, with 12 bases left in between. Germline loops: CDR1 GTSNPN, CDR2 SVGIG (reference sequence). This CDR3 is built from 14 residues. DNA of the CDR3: TGTGCCTGGACAGCCGGGGGGTCTAACTATGGCTACACCTTC. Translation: CAWTAGGSNYGYTF.

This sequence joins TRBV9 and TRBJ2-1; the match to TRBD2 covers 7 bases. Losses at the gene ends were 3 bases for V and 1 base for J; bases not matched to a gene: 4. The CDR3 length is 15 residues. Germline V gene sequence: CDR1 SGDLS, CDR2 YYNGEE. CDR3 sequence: CASSGRAGSYNEQFF. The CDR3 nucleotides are TGTGCCAGCAGCGGTAGAGCGGGGTCCTACAATGAGCAGTTCTTC.

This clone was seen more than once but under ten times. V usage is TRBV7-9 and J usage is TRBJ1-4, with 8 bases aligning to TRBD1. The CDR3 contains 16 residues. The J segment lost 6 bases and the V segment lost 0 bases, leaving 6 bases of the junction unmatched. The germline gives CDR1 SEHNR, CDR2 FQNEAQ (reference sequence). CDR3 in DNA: TGTGCCAGCAGCTTAGCCGGGACAGGCGGACATGAAAAACTGTTTTTT. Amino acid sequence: CASSLAGTGGHEKLFF.

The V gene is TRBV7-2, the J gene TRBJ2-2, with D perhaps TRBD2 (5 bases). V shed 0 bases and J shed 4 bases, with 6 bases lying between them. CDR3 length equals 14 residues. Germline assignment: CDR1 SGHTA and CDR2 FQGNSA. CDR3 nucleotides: TGTGCCAGCAGCTTAGCGGGAGCCACCGGGGAGCTGTTTTTT. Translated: CASSLAGATGELFF.

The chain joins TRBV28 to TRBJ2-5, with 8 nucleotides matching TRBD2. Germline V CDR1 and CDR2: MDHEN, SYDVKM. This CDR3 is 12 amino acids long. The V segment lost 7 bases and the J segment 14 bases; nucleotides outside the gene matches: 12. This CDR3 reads CASIQPPGLAYF. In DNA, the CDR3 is TGTGCCAGCATTCAGCCCCCCGGACTAGCATACTTC.